The rows below give T cell receptor beta chains drawn from one sample of a study of cytomegalovirus exposure and HLA in healthy donors. Some clones are missing from TCRdb's copy, which holds only in-frame ones; the method was immunoSEQ multiplex PCR. The table lists 120,000 or so clones, approximately 69% of them singletons, with 11% in the top ten. The sample consisted of PBMCs. All receptors come from a woman aged 50 to 65 in good health and CMV-seropositive. Both conserved end residues are part of each CDR3. D genes are given only for firm matches.

V,D,CDR3
TRBV18,NA,CASSPPSQDTQYF
TRBV4-3,NA,CASSQAVADPRAFF
TRBV28,TRBD1,CASSGSGGGNQPQHF
TRBV7-8,TRBD1,CASSSGGDGYTF
TRBV15,NA,CATSRTGRAADTQYF
TRBV7-9,NA,CASSLLGSYEQYF
TRBV6-4,NA,CASSDRPAGMETKFF
TRBV2,NA,CASSDSDSTDTQYF
TRBV29-1,NA,CSVGTSFYGYSF
TRBV28,NA,CASSLQGYGYTF
TRBV28,NA,CASSLLGGVTEAFF
TRBV4-1,TRBD1,CASSQSGGTGQTEAFF
TRBV10-1,NA,CASSGLATYEQYF
TRBV7-9,NA,CSSSYTEETQYF
TRBV4-3,TRBD2,CASSQGKAGGRDTQYF
TRBV28,NA,CASSLASNLPGNTIYF
TRBV29-1,NA,CSAKNTEAFF
TRBV7-7,NA,CASSLGAREKLFF
TRBV25-1,NA,CASSEFQGTEAFF
TRBV7-9,NA,CASSLAGQLAAEAFF
TRBV10-3,TRBD1,CAIGDSRYEQYF
TRBV7-2,NA,CASSHSGVYSYGYTF
TRBV5-4,NA,CASSSYRVSDTQYF
TRBV6-1,NA,CASTEGSPEAFF
TRBV9,TRBD1,CASSASQGAGYGYTF
TRBV10-2,NA,CASRRGMLNTEAFF
TRBV28,TRBD2,CASSPVHREATYF
TRBV5-1,NA,CASSLGTQNNEKLFF
TRBV29-1,TRBD1,CSVNRGPYEQYF
TRBV5-1,NA,CASSLDKYGYTF
TRBV5-1,TRBD2,CASSLAGGPVDTQYF
TRBV5-1,TRBD1,CASKRTGSSYEQYF
TRBV9,NA,CASTPPTLGGYTF
TRBV7-9,TRBD1,CATQGAGSETQYF
TRBV28,NA,CASRFALGTGANVLTF
TRBV6-4,NA,CASSEISNGVSYEQYF
TRBV6-5,NA,CASSYSMVARNEQFF
TRBV29-1,NA,CSVWSYNEQFF
TRBV28,NA,CASRQPGYGYTF
TRBV18,NA,CASSPTGYSGNTIYF
TRBV19,TRBD1,CASSRTGDRETQYF
TRBV7-2,NA,CASSPGGLYEQYF
TRBV6-1,TRBD1,CAYRTGNSNEQFF
TRBV18,NA,CASSPAMTATGTEAFF
TRBV2,TRBD2,CASSGLAGGADTQYF